The 32 T cell receptor beta chains presented below share a single source sample, sequenced in a study of blood T cell repertoires in COVID-19. Sequencing used immunoSEQ multiplex PCR; TCRdb keeps in-frame clones, though not all of them. The repertoire includes more than 130,000 clones, roughly 89% of them detected once, and roughly 4% sits in the top ten. The sample taken for sequencing was peripheral blood. The source is a woman between 40 and 55 years old with acute or convalescent COVID-19.

The chain recombines TRBV30 with TRBJ1-1, with no clear D. Germline V gene sequence: CDR1 GTSNPN, CDR2 SVGIG (reference sequence). The CDR3 length is 14 residues. V was cut by 4 bases and J by 4 bases, with 16 bases left in between. CDR3 in DNA: TGTGCCTGGACTGACGGAGGTTTAACCACTGAAGCTTTCTTT. It specifies CAWTDGGLTTEAFF.

The chain combines TRBV24-1 with TRBJ1-1; TRBD1 matches 11 bases. V was pared by 7 bases and J by 1 base, with 7 bases of the junction left unmatched. Germline assignment: CDR1 KGHDR and CDR2 SFDVKD. The CDR3 loop spans 16 amino acids. The CDR3 spells CATSAGTGGRNTEAFF. The CDR3 region has the DNA TGTGCCACCAGCGCCGGGACAGGGGGTCGGAACACTGAAGCTTTCTTT.

The V gene is TRBV5-1, the J gene TRBJ1-1, with D possibly matching TRBD1 (5 bases). CDR3 length equals 15 residues. The V end lost 0 bases, the J end lost 1 base, and 10 bases lay between the germline ends. Germline loops: CDR1 SGHRS, CDR2 YFSETQ. The CDR3 reads CASSLGGHRNTEAFF. CDR3 nucleotide sequence: TGCGCCAGCAGCTTGGGTGGACATAGGAACACTGAAGCTTTCTTT.

J is TRBJ2-7 and V is TRBV5-1; 10 bases match TRBD1. This CDR3 has 13 amino acids. Germline V CDR1 and CDR2: SGHRS, YFSETQ. The trim removed 3 bases at V and 6 bases at J, leaving 3 bases unmatched. CDR3 sequence (DNA): TGCGCCAGCAGCTCCCGGACAGGGGGCGAGCAGTACTTC. Translation gives CASSSRTGGEQYF.

V and J are TRBV4-3 and TRBJ2-3; 10 bases fit TRBD2. Germline CDR1 reads LGHNA; CDR2 reads YSLEER. The trim removed 0 bases at V and 3 bases at J, leaving 3 bases unmatched. This CDR3 is 16 amino acids long. This CDR3 is CASSQEEAGGTDTQYF. The CDR3 DNA reads as TGCGCCAGCAGCCAAGAGGAAGCGGGGGGGACAGATACGCAGTATTTT.

The gene calls are TRBV28 and TRBJ1-2; 9 nucleotides agree with TRBD1. The CDR3 extends over 14 amino acids. V shed 4 bases, J shed 7 bases, and the junction held 7 bases outside the gene matches. Germline V gene lookup returns CDR1 MDHEN and CDR2 SYDVKM. The CDR3 region has the DNA TGTGCCAGCAGTTCCCCCGGGACAGGGTTTGGCTACACCTTC. The encoded protein is CASSSPGTGFGYTF.

This clone rates as medium-sized. The rearrangement links TRBV27 to TRBJ1-3, with a weak D call TRBD1 (5 bases). This CDR3 is built from 18 residues. The V gene's germline CDR1 is MNHEY and CDR2 SMNVEV (reference sequence). V was cut by 1 base and J by 0 bases, with 16 bases left in between. CDR3 nucleotide sequence: TGTGCCAGCAGTTTATTCCCCTCGACAGCGAGCTCTGGAAACACCATATATTTT. The encoded protein is CASSLFPSTASSGNTIYF.

The rearrangement joins TRBV5-6 to TRBJ1-3; the D gene is possibly TRBD1 (6 bases). The CDR3 is made up of 16 amino acids. Germline V CDR1 and CDR2: SGHDT, YYEEEE. V was shortened by 4 bases and J by 7 bases, with 21 bases between the two germline ends. This CDR3 is CASSVARTAVGNTIYF. CDR3 in DNA: TGTGCCAGCAGCGTTGCTAGGACAGCCGTCGGGAACACCATATATTTT.

The rearrangement uses TRBV15 and TRBJ2-3, with 12 nucleotides matching TRBD2. This CDR3 is built from 16 residues. Germline CDR1 LNHNV, CDR2 YYDKDF (reference sequence). With 3 bases clipped from V and 1 base from J, the junction kept 2 bases outside the gene matches. CDR3 nucleotides: TGTGCCACCAGCAGTCGGACTAGCGGGGGCACAGATACGCAGTATTTT. Translating gives CATSSRTSGGTDTQYF.

The chain carries TRBV27 and TRBJ1-2; the D is unclear. Germline CDR1 is MNHEY and CDR2 is SMNVEV (reference sequence). This CDR3 spans 13 amino acids. Deletions cut 2 bases from V and 4 bases from J, with 8 bases between. The CDR3 sequence is CASSLHTGYGYTF. DNA for the CDR3: TGTGCCAGCAGTTTACATACGGGCTATGGCTACACCTTC.

The genes are TRBV4-2 and TRBJ1-1; D unresolved. With 0 bases removed from V and 0 bases from J, the gap between germline ends came to 5 bases. This CDR3 has 14 residues. The germline gives CDR1 LGHNA, CDR2 YNFKEQ. DNA for the CDR3: TGTGCCAGCAGCCAAGATCAATTGAACACTGAAGCTTTCTTT. It is translated as CASSQDQLNTEAFF.

J is TRBJ2-2 and V is TRBV4-3, with D unclear. Deletions cut 0 bases from V and 5 bases from J, with 10 bases between. Germline CDR1 LGHNA, CDR2 YSLEER. The CDR3 is made up of 15 amino acids. CDR3 amino acids: CASSQDDYGTGELFF. The CDR3 DNA reads TGCGCCAGCAGCCAAGATGATTACGGGACCGGGGAGCTGTTTTTT.

The chain has TRBV20-1 and TRBJ2-7; TRBD2 matches 8 bases. Germline trimming cut 3 bases from V and 2 bases from J; bases unmatched to any gene: 9. The CDR3 extends over 15 amino acids. Germline V lookup: CDR1 DFQATT, CDR2 SNEGSKA (reference sequence). The CDR3 region has the DNA TGCAGTGCTAGTGCAGGAATAGCGGGGCCCTACGAGCAGTACTTC. Residues: CSASAGIAGPYEQYF.

The rearrangement joins TRBV3-1 (or the pseudogene TRBV3-2) to TRBJ2-1, with a tentative D call TRBD2 (6 bases). Between the trimmed V and J ends, which lost 1 base and 9 bases, there was a span of 16 bases. Per germline, CDR1 LGHDT and CDR2 YNNKEL (reference sequence). This CDR3 region has 15 residues. The CDR3 is CASSQGASAWGEQFF. CDR3 coding DNA: TGTGCCAGCAGCCAAGGGGCTAGCGCGTGGGGTGAGCAGTTCTTC.

This clone was counted a few times. V gene TRBV4-3 combines with J gene TRBJ2-3; 12 bases align to TRBD2. The length of the CDR3 is 18 residues. The trim removed 5 bases at V and 0 bases at J, leaving 9 bases unmatched. Germline V gene lookup returns CDR1 LGHNA and CDR2 YSLEER. Here the CDR3 DNA reads TGCGCCAGCAGCGCCACTAGCGGGGGGTTCACTAGCACAGATACGCAGTATTTT. As protein: CASSATSGGFTSTDTQYF.

The rearrangement joins TRBV4-1 to TRBJ2-6; D unclear. The CDR3 length is 18 residues. V lost 0 bases, J lost 0 bases, and 12 bases lay in between. The germline CDR1 and CDR2 sequences are MGHRA and YSYEKL. The CDR3 nucleotides read TGCGCCAGCAGCCAAGAGCCCCCTTGGAGCTCTGGGGCCAACGTCCTGACTTTC. Translating gives CASSQEPPWSSGANVLTF.

The rearrangement joins TRBV5-1 to TRBJ2-1, with 15 bases identical to TRBD2. Trimming at V came to 5 bases and at J to 9 bases, leaving 6 bases not matched to a gene. CDR3 length equals 15 residues. Germline values: CDR1 SGHRS, CDR2 YFSETQ. The CDR3 nucleotides are TGCGCCAGCAGAAGGACTAGCGGGGGGGCGATTGAGCAGTTCTTC. Its translation: CASRRTSGGAIEQFF.

CDR3: CASSPRLAPGELFF. The CDR3 region has the DNA TGTGCCAGCAGCCCCCGACTAGCTCCCGGGGAGCTGTTTTTT. The V and J genes are TRBV9 and TRBJ2-2; 7 bases line up with TRBD2. In germline, CDR1 is SGDLS, CDR2 YYNGEE. V trimming: 4 bases; J trimming: 6 bases; junction bases outside the gene matches: 6. The CDR3 spans 14 residues.

V is TRBV10-2 and J is TRBJ2-2, with D possibly TRBD2 on 5 matching bases. Germline values: CDR1 WSHSY, CDR2 SAAADI. V lost 10 bases and J lost 2, with 11 bases in between. The CDR3 runs to 13 residues. CDR3 bases: TGCGCCACCTTGCGGGTCAACACCGGGGAGCTGTTTTTT. Amino acid sequence: CATLRVNTGELFF.

The chain combines TRBV6-2 or TRBV6-3 with TRBJ2-3; 10 nucleotides agree with TRBD2. This CDR3 has 15 amino acids. Germline V CDR1 and CDR2: MNHEY, SVGEGT. Trimming removed 5 bases from V and 1 base from J; junction bases left unmatched: 3. The CDR3, as DNA: TGTGCCAGCAGTGGGACTAGCGATCGCACAGATACGCAGTATTTT. Translated, it gives CASSGTSDRTDTQYF.

This chain links TRBV19 with TRBJ1-6; the D gene is possibly TRBD1 (5 bases). This CDR3 is 15 amino acids long. V gave up 6 bases and J gave up 9 bases, with 18 bases separating them. Germline CDR1 reads LNHDA; CDR2 reads SQIVND (reference sequence). The CDR3 region has the DNA TGTGCCAGTAGAACCCGCCAGGGAAACTCTTCACCCCTCCACTTT. This encodes CASRTRQGNSSPLHF.

J is TRBJ2-7 and V is TRBV27, with 10 bases aligning to TRBD2. This CDR3 has 15 amino acids. The germline CDR1 and CDR2 sequences are MNHEY and SMNVEV (reference sequence). With 3 bases clipped from V and 7 bases from J, the junction kept 9 bases outside the gene matches. The CDR3 nucleotides read TGTGCCAGCAGTTTGAACCCTAGCGGGAGAATGGAGCAGTACTTC. Protein product: CASSLNPSGRMEQYF.

The V and J genes are TRBV30 and TRBJ1-5; D might be TRBD1 (5 bases). V shed 0 bases and J shed 9 bases, with 9 bases lying between them. The CDR3 runs to 12 residues. CDR1 is GTSNPN, CDR2 SVGIG, per germline (reference sequence). The CDR3 DNA reads as TGTGCCTGGAGTGTCGGCGGGGCGCCCCAGCATTTT. Translation: CAWSVGGAPQHF.

V and J are TRBV3-1 (or the pseudogene TRBV3-2) and TRBJ1-4; 7 bases line up with TRBD1. Germline V gene sequence: CDR1 LGHDT, CDR2 YNNKEL (reference sequence). The CDR3 totals 15 residues. The V and J ends lost 3 bases and 8 bases, in that order; junction bases with no gene match: 9. In nucleotides, the CDR3 is TGTGCCAGCAGCCACGCAACAGGGGTGCAGGAAAAACTGTTTTTT. Translated: CASSHATGVQEKLFF.

The CDR3 loop reads CASSLQGMSNQPQHF. The CDR3 DNA is TGTGCCAGCAGCTTACAGGGGATGAGCAATCAGCCCCAGCATTTT. This chain joins TRBV7-2 and TRBJ1-5, with a weak D call TRBD1 (6 bases). Germline CDR1 and CDR2: SGHTA and FQGNSA. Trimming left V 2 bases short and J 1 base short, with 9 bases between. The CDR3 runs to 15 residues.

The chain has TRBV7-3 and TRBJ2-3; 8 nucleotides line up with TRBD1. Trimming took 4 bases from V and 3 from J; bases not matched to a gene: 6. The CDR3 covers 15 residues. Germline CDR1 SGHTA, CDR2 FQGTGA. In DNA form, the CDR3 reads TGTGCCAGCAGCTCCCAGAGACAGGGGACAGATACGCAGTATTTT. It codes for CASSSQRQGTDTQYF. Variable domain in full (rest from reference TRBV7-3 and TRBJ2-3): GAGVSQTPSNKVTEKGKYVELRCDPISGHTALYWYRQSLGQGPEFLIYFQGTGAADDSGLPNDRFFAVRPEGSVSTLKIQRTERGDSAVYLCASSSQRQGTDTQYFGPGTRLTVL.

CDR3 DNA sequence: TGCGCCAGCAGCCACTATACAGGGATCGGGGCAGATACGCAGTATTTT. This codes for CASSHYTGIGADTQYF. This chain joins TRBV4-3 and TRBJ2-3, with D perhaps matching TRBD1 (6 bases). This CDR3 has 16 amino acids. The V end lost 3 bases, the J end lost 4 bases, and 17 bases lay between the germline ends. CDR1 is LGHNA, CDR2 YSLEER, per germline.

This clone was observed a single time. This chain uses TRBV5-1 with TRBJ1-1; D remains unclear. Trimming took off 5 bases at V and 1 base at J, with 9 bases between the two ends. CDR1 is SGHRS and CDR2 is YFSETQ in the germline V gene. CDR3 length: 13 residues. DNA for the CDR3: TGCGCCAGCAGTGGGAGTGAGAACACTGAAGCTTTCTTT. This encodes CASSGSENTEAFF.

The rearrangement links TRBV9 to TRBJ2-3; 7 nucleotides line up with TRBD2. Germline assignment: CDR1 SGDLS and CDR2 YYNGEE. V shed 3 bases, J shed 5 bases, and the junction held 6 bases outside the gene matches. The CDR3 spans 14 residues. The CDR3 loop reads CASSGRTSVDTQYF. Written as DNA, the CDR3 is TGTGCCAGCAGCGGACGGACTAGTGTAGATACGCAGTATTTT.

The chain couples TRBV30 to TRBJ2-5; perhaps TRBD1 as D (6 bases). The CDR3 covers 12 residues. The germline CDR1 and CDR2 sequences are GTSNPN and SVGIG (reference sequence). CDR3 sequence (DNA): TGTTATGGGGGCCGGCCGGGGGAGACCCAGTACTTC. Translated, it gives CYGGRPGETQYF.

The V call is TRBV30, the J call TRBJ1-6, with a weak D call TRBD1 (5 bases). Trimming took 4 bases from V and 1 from J, leaving 14 bases between them. CDR1 is GTSNPN, CDR2 SVGIG, per germline (reference sequence). The CDR3 is 16 residues long. The CDR3 region has the DNA TGTGCCTGGAACCCAGGGTACGCGTCCTATAATTCACCCCTCCACTTT. It yields the protein CAWNPGYASYNSPLHF. Complete variable domain (other parts from reference TRBV30 and TRBJ1-6): SQTIHQWPATLVQPVGSPLSLECTVEGTSNPNLYWYRQAAGRGLQLLFYSVGIGQISSEVPQNLSASRPQDRQFILSSKKLLLSDSGFYLCAWNPGYASYNSPLHFGNGTRLTVT.

The V and J genes are TRBV4-1 and TRBJ1-1; TRBD1 is a possible D gene (6 bases). The germline V gene has CDR1 MGHRA and CDR2 YSYEKL. The CDR3 totals 14 residues. Trimming pared 3 bases from V and 1 base from J, leaving 9 bases between. The CDR3, as DNA: TGCGCCAGCAGCCACCCGGGACAGAACACTGAAGCTTTCTTT. The encoded protein is CASSHPGQNTEAFF.